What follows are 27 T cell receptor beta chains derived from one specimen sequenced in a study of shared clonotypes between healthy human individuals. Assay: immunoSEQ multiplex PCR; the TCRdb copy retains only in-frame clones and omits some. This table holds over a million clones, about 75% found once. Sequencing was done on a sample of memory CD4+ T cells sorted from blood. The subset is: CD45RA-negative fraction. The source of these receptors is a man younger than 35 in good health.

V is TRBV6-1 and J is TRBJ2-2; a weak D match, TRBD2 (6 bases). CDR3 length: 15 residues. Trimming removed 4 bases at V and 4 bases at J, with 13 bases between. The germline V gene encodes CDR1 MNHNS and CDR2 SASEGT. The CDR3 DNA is TGTGCCAGCAGTGTTACGGGGGATATCACCGGGGAGCTGTTTTTT. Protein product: CASSVTGDITGELFF.

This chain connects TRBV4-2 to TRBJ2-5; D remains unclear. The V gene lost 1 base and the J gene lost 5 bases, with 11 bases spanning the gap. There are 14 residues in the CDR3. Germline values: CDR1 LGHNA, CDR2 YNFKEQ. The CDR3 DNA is TGTGCCAGCAGCCAAGTTGGAGCCGGGGAGACCCAGTACTTC. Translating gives CASSQVGAGETQYF.

The CDR3 loop reads CAISERAGRFRNEQFF. CDR3 nucleotides: TGTGCCATCAGTGAGAGGGCGGGAAGGTTTCGGAATGAGCAGTTCTTC. This chain connects TRBV10-3 to TRBJ2-1; weak D call: TRBD2 (6 bases). Trimming shortened V by 2 bases and J by 7 bases, and 18 bases separated the two germline ends. From germline, CDR1 is ENHRY and CDR2 SYGVKD. This CDR3 has 16 amino acids.

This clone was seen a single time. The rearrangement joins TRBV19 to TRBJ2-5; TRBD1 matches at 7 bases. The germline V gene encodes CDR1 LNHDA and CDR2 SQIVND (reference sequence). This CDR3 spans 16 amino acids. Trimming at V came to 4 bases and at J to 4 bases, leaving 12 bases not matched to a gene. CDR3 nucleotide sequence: TGTGCCAGTAGTAGAACAGGGGTTGGATTGGGAGAGACCCAGTACTTC. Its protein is CASSRTGVGLGETQYF.

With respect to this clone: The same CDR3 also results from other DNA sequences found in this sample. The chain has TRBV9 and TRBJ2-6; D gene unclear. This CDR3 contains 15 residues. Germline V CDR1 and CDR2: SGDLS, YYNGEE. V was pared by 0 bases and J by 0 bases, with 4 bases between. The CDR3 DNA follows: TGTGCCAGCAGCGTAGGGAGCTCTGGGGCCAACGTCCTGACTTTC. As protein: CASSVGSSGANVLTF. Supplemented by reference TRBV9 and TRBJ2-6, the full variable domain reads DSGVTQTPKHLITATGQRVTLRCSPRSGDLSVYWYQQSLDQGLQFLIQYYNGEERAKGNILERFSAQQFPDLHSELNLSSLELGDSALYFCASSVGSSGANVLTFGAGSRLTVL.

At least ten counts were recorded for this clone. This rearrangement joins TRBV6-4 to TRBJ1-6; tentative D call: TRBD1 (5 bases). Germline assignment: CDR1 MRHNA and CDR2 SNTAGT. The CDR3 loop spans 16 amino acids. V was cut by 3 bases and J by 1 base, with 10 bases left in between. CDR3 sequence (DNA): TGTGCCAGCAGTGAAGGAGGGGATTCCTATAATTCACCCCTCCACTTT. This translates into CASSEGGDSYNSPLHF.

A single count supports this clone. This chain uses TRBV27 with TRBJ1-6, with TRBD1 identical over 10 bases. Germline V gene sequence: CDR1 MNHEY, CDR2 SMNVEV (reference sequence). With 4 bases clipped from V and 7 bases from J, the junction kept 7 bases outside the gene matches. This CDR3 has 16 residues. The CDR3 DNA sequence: TGTGCCAGCAGTTCAAGACAGGGGGCAGGGAATTCACCCCTCCACTTT. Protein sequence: CASSSRQGAGNSPLHF.

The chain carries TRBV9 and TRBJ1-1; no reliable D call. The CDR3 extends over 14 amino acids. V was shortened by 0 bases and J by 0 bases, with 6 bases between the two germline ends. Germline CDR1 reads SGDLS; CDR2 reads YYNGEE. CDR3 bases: TGTGCCAGCAGCGTAGCCTACATGAACACTGAAGCTTTCTTT. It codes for CASSVAYMNTEAFF.

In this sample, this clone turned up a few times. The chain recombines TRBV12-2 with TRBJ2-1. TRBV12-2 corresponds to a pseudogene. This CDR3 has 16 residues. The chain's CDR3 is CASRPGRDGAYNEQFF. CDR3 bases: TGTGCAAGTCGCCCAGGCCGGGACGGAGCTTACAATGAGCAGTTCTTC.

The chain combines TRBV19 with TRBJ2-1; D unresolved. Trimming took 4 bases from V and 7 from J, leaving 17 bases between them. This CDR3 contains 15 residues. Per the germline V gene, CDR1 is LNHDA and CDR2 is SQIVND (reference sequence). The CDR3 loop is CASSNPSRGVNEQFF. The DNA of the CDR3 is TGTGCCAGTAGTAATCCGTCGCGTGGGGTGAATGAGCAGTTCTTC.

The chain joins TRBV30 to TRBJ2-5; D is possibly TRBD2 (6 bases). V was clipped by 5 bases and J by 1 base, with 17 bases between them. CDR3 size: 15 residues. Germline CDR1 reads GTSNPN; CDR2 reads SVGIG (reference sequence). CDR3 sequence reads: CAWSPGLTLQETQYF. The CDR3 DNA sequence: TGTGCCTGGTCGCCCGGACTAACGCTCCAAGAGACCCAGTACTTC.

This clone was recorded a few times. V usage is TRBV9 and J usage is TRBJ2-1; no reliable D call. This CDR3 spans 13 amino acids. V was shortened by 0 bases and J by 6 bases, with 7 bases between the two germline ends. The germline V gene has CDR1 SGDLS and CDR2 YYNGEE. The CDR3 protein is CASSVDTGNEQFF. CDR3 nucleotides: TGTGCCAGCAGCGTAGATACCGGCAATGAGCAGTTCTTC. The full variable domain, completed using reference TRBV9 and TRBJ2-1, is DSGVTQTPKHLITATGQRVTLRCSPRSGDLSVYWYQQSLDQGLQFLIQYYNGEERAKGNILERFSAQQFPDLHSELNLSSLELGDSALYFCASSVDTGNEQFFGPGTRLTVL.

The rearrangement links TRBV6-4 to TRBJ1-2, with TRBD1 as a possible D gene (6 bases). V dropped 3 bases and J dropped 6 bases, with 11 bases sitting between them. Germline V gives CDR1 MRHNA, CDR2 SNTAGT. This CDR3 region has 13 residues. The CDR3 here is CASSEQGGHGYTF. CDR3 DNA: TGTGCCAGCAGTGAACAGGGAGGACATGGCTACACCTTC.

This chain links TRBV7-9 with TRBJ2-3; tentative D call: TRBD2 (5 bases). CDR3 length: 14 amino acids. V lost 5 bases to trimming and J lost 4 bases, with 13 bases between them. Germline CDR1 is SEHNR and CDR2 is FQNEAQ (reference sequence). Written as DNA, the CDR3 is TGTGCCAGCAGCCCCGAGGGCCTCTCAGATACGCAGTATTTT. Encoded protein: CASSPEGLSDTQYF.

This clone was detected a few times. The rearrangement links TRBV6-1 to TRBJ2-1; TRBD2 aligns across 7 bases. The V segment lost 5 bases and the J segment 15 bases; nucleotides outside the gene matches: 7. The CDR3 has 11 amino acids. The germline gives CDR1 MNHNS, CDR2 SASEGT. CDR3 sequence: CASSLREDRFF. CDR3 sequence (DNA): TGTGCCAGCAGTTTACGGGAGGACCGGTTCTTC.

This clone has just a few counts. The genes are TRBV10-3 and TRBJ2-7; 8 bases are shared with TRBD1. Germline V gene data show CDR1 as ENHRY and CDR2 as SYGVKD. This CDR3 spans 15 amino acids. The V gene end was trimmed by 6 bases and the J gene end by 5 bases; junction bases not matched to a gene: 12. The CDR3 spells CAIRWADTGGDEQYF. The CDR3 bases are TGTGCCATCAGGTGGGCCGACACAGGGGGTGACGAGCAGTACTTC.

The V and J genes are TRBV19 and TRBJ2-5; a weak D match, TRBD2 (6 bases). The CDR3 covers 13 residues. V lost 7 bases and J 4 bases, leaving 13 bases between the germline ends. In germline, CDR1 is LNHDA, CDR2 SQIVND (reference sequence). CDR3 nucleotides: TGTGCCAGTAAAGACGGGGGAAGAGAGACCCAGTACTTC. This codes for CASKDGGRETQYF.

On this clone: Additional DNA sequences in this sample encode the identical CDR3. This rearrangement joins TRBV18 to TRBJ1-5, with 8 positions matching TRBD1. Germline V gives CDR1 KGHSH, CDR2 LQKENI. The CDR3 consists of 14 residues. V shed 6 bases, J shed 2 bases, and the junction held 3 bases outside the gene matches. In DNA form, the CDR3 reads TGTGCCAGCTCCCCGACAGGGGGCAATCAGCCCCAGCATTTT. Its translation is CASSPTGGNQPQHF.

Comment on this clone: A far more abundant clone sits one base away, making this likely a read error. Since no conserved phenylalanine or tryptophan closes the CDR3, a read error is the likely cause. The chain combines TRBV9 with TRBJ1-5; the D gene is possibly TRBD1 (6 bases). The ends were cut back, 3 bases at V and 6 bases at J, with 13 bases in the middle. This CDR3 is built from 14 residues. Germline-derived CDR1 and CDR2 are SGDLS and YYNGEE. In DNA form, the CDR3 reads TGTGCCAGCAGCGCCACAGGGAAGGGTCAGCCCCAGCATCTT. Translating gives CASSATGKGQPQHL.

CDR3 nucleotides: TGCGCCAGCAGCTTGGATTGGAACACTGAAGCTTTCTTT. This sequence encodes CASSLDWNTEAFF. This chain joins TRBV5-1 and TRBJ1-1; D gene uncertain. Looked up from germline, CDR1 is SGHRS and CDR2 is YFSETQ. The CDR3 is 13 amino acids. Trimming stripped 0 bases from V and 1 base from J, with 4 bases between.

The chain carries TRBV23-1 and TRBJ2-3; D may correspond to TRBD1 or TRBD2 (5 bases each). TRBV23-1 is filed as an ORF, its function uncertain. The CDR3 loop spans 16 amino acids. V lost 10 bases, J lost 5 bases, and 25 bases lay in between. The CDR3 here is CAIAPRAPQGVDTQYF. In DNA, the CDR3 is TGCGCCATAGCTCCGAGGGCTCCCCAAGGGGTAGATACGCAGTATTTT.

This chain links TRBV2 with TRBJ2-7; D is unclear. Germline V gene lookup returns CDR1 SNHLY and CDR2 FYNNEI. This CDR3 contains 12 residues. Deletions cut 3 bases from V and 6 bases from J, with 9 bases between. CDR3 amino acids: CASSDPGVEQYF. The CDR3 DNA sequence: TGTGCCAGCAGTGATCCGGGTGTCGAGCAGTACTTC.

The DNA for the CDR3 is TGTGCCAGCAGTTACTCGGGTAGCCGCACTGAAGCTTTCTTT. This codes for CASSYSGSRTEAFF. The chain carries TRBV6-6 and TRBJ1-1; D call uncertain. The CDR3 is 14 residues long. CDR1 MNHNY and CDR2 SVGAGI come from the germline V gene (reference sequence). Trimming left V 0 bases short and J 4 bases short, with 9 bases between.

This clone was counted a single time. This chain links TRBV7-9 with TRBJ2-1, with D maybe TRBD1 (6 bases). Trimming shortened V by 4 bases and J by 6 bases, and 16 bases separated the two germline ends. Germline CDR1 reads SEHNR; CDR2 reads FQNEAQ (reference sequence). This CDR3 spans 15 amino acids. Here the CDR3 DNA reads TGTGCCAGCAGCTCCAACAGGGATTCTCGCAATGAGCAGTTCTTC. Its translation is CASSSNRDSRNEQFF.

The CDR3 loop is CASSPNIHEKLFF. Here the CDR3 DNA reads TGTGCCAGCAGCCCAAATATACATGAAAAACTGTTTTTT. The chain has TRBV7-9 and TRBJ1-4, with D unresolved. Trimming removed 5 bases from V and 6 bases from J, with 10 bases in between. The CDR3 extends over 13 amino acids. The germline V gene encodes CDR1 SEHNR and CDR2 FQNEAQ (reference sequence).

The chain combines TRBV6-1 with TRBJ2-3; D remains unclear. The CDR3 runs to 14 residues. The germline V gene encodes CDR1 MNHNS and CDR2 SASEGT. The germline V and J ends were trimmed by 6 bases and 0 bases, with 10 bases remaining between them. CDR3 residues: CASRYNPSTDTQYF. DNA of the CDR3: TGTGCCAGCAGGTACAACCCTAGCACAGATACGCAGTATTTT.

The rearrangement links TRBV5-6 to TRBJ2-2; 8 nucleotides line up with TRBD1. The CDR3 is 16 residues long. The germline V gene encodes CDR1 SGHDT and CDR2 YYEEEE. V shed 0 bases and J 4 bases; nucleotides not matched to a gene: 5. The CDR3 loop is CASSLGQGASTGELFF. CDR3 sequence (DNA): TGTGCCAGCAGCTTGGGGCAGGGGGCTAGCACCGGGGAGCTGTTTTTT.